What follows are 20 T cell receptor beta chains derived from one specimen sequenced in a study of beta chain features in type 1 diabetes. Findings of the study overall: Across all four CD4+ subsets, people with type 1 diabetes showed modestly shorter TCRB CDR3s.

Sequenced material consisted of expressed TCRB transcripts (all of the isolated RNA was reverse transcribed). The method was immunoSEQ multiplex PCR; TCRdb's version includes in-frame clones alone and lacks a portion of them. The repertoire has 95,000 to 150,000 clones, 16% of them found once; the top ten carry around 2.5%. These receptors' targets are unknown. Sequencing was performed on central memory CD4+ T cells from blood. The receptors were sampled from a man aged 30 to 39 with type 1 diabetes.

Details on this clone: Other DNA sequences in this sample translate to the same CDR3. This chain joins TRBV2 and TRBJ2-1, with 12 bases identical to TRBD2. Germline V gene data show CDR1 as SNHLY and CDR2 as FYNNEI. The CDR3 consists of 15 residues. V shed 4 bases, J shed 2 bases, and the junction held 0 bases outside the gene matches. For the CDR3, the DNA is TGTGCCAGCAGTGGGACTAGCGGGGCCTACAATGAGCAGTTCTTC. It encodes CASSGTSGAYNEQFF.

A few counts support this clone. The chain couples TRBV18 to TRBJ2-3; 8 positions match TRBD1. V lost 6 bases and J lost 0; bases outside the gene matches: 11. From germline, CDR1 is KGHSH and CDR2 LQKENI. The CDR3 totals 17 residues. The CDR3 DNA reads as TGTGCCAGCTCTCCTTGGACAGGGATCACCAGCACAGATACGCAGTATTTT. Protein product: CASSPWTGITSTDTQYF.

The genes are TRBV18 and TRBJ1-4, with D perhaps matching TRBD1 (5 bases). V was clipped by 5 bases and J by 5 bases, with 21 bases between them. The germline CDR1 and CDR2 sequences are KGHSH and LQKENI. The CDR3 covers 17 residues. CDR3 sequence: CASSTSRLQAWNEKLFF. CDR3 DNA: TGTGCCAGCTCAACTTCCCGCCTACAGGCCTGGAATGAAAAACTGTTTTTT.

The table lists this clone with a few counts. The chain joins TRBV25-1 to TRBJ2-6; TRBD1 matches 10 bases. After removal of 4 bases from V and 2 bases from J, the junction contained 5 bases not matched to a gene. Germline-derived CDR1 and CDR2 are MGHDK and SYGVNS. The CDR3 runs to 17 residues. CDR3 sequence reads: CASSARGQGTGANVLTF. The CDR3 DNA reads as TGTGCCAGCAGTGCTAGGGGACAGGGGACTGGGGCCAACGTCCTGACTTTC.

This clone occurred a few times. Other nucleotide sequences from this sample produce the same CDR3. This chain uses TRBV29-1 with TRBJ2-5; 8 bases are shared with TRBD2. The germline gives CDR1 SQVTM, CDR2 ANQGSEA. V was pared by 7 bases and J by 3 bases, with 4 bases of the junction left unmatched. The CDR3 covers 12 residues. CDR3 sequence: CSARGGEETQYF. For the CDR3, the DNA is TGCAGCGCCCGGGGGGGGGAAGAGACCCAGTACTTC.

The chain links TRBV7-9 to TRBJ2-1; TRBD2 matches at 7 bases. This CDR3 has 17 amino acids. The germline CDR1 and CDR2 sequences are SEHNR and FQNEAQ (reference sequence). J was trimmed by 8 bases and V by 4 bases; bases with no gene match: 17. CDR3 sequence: CASSSPFLAFRGDEQFF. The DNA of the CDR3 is TGTGCCAGCAGCTCCCCTTTCTTAGCGTTTCGGGGGGATGAGCAGTTCTTC.

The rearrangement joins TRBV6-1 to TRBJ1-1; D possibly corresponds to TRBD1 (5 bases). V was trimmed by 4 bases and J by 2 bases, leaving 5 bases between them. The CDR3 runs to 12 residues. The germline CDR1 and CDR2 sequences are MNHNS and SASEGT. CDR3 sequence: CASSGDNTEAFF. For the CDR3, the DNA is TGTGCCAGCAGTGGGGACAACACTGAAGCTTTCTTT.

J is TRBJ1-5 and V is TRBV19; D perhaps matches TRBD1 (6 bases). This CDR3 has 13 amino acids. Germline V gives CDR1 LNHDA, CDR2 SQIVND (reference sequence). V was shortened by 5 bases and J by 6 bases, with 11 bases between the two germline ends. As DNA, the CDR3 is TGTGCCAGTAGTGGGTACAGGGCTCAGCCCCAGCATTTT. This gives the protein CASSGYRAQPQHF. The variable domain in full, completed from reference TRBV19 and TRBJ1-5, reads DGGITQSPKYLFRKEGQNVTLSCEQNLNHDAMYWYRQDPGQGLRLIYYSQIVNDFQKGDIAEGYSVSREKKESFPLTVTSAQKNPTAFYLCASSGYRAQPQHFGDGTRLSIL.

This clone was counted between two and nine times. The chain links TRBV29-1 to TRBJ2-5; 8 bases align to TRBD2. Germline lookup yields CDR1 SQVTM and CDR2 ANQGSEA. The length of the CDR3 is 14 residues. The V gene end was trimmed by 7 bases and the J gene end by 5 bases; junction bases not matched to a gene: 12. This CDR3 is CSAGTGGGRETQYF. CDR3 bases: TGCAGCGCTGGAACAGGAGGCGGGAGGGAGACCCAGTACTTC.

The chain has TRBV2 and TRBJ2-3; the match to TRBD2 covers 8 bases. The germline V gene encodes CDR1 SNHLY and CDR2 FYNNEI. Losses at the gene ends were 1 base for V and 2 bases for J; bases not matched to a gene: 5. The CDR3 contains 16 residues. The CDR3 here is CASSEVRLATTDTQYF. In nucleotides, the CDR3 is TGTGCCAGCAGTGAAGTTCGACTAGCGACCACAGATACGCAGTATTTT.

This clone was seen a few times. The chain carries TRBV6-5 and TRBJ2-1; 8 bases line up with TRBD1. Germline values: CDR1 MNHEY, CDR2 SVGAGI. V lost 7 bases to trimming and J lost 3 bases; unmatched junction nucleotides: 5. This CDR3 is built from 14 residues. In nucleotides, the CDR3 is TGTGCCAGCACCCGACAGGGGCACTACAATGAGCAGTTCTTC. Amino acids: CASTRQGHYNEQFF.

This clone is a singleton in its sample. In DNA form, the CDR3 reads TGCGCCAGCAGCCAAGATCAAGGGACAGTTTCCTCACCCCTCCACTTT. Translation: CASSQDQGTVSSPLHF. This rearrangement joins TRBV4-3 to TRBJ1-6; 7 bases map to TRBD1. The J segment lost 10 bases and the V segment lost 0 bases, leaving 9 bases of the junction unmatched. This CDR3 is 16 amino acids long. Germline V gene sequence: CDR1 LGHNA, CDR2 YSLEER.

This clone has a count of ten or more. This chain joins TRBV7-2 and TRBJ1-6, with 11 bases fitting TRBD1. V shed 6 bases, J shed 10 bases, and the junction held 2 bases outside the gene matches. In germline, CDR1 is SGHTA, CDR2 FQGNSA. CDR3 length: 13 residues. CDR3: CASSRDRGSPLHF. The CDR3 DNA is TGTGCCAGCAGTCGGGACAGGGGGTCACCCCTCCACTTT.

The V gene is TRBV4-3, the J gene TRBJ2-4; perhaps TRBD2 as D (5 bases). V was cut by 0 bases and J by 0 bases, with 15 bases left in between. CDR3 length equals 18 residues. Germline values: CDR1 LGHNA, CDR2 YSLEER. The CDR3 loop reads CASSQEVAVGLAKNIQYF. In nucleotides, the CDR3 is TGCGCCAGCAGCCAAGAAGTGGCAGTAGGACTAGCCAAAAACATTCAGTACTTC.

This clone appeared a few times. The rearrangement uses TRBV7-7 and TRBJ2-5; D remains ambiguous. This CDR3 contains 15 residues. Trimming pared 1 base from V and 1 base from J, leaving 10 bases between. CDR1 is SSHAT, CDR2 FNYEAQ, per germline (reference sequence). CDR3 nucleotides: TGTGCCAGCAGCTTAGGTCTCGACTCCCAAGAGACCCAGTACTTC. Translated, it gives CASSLGLDSQETQYF.

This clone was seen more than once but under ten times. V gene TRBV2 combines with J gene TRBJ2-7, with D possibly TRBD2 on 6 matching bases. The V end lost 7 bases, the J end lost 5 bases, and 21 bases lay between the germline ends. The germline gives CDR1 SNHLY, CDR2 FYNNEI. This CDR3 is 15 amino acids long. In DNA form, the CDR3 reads TGTGCCAGCACTCCTAGGGAGGAAACATATCACGAGCAGTACTTC. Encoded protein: CASTPREETYHEQYF.

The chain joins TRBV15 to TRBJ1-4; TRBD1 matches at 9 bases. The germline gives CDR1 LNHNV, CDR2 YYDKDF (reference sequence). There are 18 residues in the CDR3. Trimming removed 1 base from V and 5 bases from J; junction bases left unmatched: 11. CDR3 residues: CATSRGGTGQARNEKLFF. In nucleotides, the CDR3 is TGTGCCACCAGCAGAGGCGGGACAGGGCAAGCGCGAAATGAAAAACTGTTTTTT.

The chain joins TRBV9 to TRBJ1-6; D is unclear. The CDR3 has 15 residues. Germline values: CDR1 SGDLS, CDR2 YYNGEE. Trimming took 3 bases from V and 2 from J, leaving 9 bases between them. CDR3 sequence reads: CASSASSAYNSPLHF. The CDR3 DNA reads TGTGCCAGCAGCGCGTCATCAGCCTATAATTCACCCCTCCACTTT.

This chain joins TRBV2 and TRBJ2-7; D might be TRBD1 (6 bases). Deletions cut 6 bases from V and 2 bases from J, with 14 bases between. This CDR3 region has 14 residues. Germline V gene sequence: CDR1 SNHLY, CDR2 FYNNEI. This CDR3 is CASSLTGNTYEQYF. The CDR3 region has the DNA TGTGCCAGCAGCCTCACAGGGAATACCTACGAGCAGTACTTC.

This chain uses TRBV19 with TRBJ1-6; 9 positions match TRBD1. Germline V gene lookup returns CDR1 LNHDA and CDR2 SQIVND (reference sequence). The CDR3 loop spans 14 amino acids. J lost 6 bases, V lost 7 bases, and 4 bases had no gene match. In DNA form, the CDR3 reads TGTGCCAGTATCAAGGACAGGGGTAATTCACCCCTCCACTTT. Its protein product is CASIKDRGNSPLHF.